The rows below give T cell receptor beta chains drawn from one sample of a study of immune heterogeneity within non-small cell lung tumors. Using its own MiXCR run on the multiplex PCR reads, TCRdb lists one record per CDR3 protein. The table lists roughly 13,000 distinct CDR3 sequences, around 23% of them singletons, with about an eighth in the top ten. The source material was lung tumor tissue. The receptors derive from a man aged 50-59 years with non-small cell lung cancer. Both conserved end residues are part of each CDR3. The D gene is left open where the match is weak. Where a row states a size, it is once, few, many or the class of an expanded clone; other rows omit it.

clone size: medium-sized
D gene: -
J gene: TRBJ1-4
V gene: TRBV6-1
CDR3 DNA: TGTGCCAGCACCACGGTAGGGCCTAATGAAAAACTGTTTTTT
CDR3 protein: CASTTVGPNEKLFF

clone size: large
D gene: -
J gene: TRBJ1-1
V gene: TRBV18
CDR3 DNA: TGTGCCAGCTCACCGGGGACGCGTGGCACTGAAGCTTTCTTT
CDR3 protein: CASSPGTRGTEAFF

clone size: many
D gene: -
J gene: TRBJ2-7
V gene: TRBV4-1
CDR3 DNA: TGCGCCAGCAGCCAAAGCGAGCAGGGGGGACTAGGGGAGCAGTACTTC
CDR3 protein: CASSQSEQGGLGEQYF

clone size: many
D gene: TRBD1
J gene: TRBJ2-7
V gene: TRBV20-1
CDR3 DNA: TGCAGTGCTAGTCCGGGTCGACAGGGCCTATACGAGCAGTACTTC
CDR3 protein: CSASPGRQGLYEQYF

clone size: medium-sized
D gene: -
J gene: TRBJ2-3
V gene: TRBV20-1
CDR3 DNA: TGCAGTGCATATAACCCGGGAGGCACAGATACGCAGTATTTT
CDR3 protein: CSAYNPGGTDTQYF

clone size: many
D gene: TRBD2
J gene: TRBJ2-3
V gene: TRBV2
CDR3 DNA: TGTGCCACTAGCGGGATCACAGATACGCAGTATTTT
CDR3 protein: CATSGITDTQYF

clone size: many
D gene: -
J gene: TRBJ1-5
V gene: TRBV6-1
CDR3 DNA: TGTGCCAGCACTTCCGCGGGGGGGGCGCGGATGGGCAATCAGCCCCAGCATTTT
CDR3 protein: CASTSAGGARMGNQPQHF

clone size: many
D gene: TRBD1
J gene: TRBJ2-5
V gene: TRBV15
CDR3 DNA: TGTGCCACCAGCAGAGGTGACAGGGTTGAGACCCAGTACTTC
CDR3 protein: CATSRGDRVETQYF

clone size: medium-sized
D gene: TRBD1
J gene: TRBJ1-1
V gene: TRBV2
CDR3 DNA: TGTGCCAGCAGGCCCCGGACAGGGTTGATGAACACTGAAGCTTTCTTT
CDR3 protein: CASRPRTGLMNTEAFF

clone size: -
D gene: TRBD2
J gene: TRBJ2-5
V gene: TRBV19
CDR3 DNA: TGTGCCAGTAGTATCAATGGCCTAGCGGGAGCAGAGACCCAGTACTTC
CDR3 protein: CASSINGLAGAETQYF

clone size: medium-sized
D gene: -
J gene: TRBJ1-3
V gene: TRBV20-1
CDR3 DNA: TGCAGTGCTAGAGATCTACCGGGGGCACTAAACACCATATATTTT
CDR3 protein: CSARDLPGALNTIYF

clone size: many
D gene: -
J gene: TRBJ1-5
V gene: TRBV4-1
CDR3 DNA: TGCGCCAGCAGCCAAGATTTAGGGGGGCGGTATCAGCCCCAGCATTTT
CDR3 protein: CASSQDLGGRYQPQHF

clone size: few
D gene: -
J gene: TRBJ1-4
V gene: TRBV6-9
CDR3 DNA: TGTGCCATCAGTTATGGTTCGGAAAAACTGTTTTTT
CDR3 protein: CAISYGSEKLFF

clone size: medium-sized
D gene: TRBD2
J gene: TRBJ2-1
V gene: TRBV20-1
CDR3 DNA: TGCAGTGCTTCCAATGGACTAGCGGGAGTCTACAATGAGCAGTTCTTC
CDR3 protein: CSASNGLAGVYNEQFF

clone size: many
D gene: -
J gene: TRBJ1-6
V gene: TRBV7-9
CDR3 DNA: TGTGCCAGCAGTAGGGGCGATTCACCCCTCCACTTT
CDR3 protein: CASSRGDSPLHF

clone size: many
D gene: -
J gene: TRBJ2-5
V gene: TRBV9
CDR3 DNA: TGTGCCAGCAGCCCAAGTCCAGGGGCTTCTCAAGAGACCCAGTACTTC
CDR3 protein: CASSPSPGASQETQYF

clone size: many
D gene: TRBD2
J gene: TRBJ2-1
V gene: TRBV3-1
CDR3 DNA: TGTGCCAGCAGCCAGACACCCGGGACTAGGATGAACAATGAGCAGTTCTTC
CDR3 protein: CASSQTPGTRMNNEQFF

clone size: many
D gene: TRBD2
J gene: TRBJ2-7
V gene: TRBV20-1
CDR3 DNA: TGCAGTGCCACCAAAGGGACTAGCGGGGTCTCCTACGAGCAGTACTTC
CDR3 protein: CSATKGTSGVSYEQYF

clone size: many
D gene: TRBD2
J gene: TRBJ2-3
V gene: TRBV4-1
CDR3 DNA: TGCGCCAGCAGCCAACTGGCCGGACTAGCGGGGGTCACAGATACGCAGTATTTT
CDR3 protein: CASSQLAGLAGVTDTQYF

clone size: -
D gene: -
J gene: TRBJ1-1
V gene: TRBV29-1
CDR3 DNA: TGCAGCATTACCGTAGGGGCGGGGGACACTGAAGCTTTCTTT
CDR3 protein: CSITVGAGDTEAFF

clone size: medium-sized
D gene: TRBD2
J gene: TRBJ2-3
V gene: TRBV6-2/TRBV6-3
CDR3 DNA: TGTGCCAGCAGTCCTACTAGCGGGAGCTCAGATACGCAGTATTTT
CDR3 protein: CASSPTSGSSDTQYF

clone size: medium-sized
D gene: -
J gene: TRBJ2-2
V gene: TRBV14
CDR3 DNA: TGTGCCAGCAGCCAAGCCCAATACACCGGGGAGCTGTTTTTT
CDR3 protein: CASSQAQYTGELFF

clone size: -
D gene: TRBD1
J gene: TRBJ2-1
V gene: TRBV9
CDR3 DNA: TGTGCCAGCAGCCTAAGGGGGACAGGGGGGTACAATGAGCAGTTCTTC
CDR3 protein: CASSLRGTGGYNEQFF

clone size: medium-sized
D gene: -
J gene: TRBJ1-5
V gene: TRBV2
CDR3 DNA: TGTGCCAGCAGTGAAGGACAAGTCGTCGATCAGCCCCAGCATTTT
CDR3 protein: CASSEGQVVDQPQHF

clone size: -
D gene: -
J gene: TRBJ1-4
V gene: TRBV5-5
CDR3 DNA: TGTGCCAGCAGGACGTCTACAGGGACAACTAATGAAAAACTGTTTTTT
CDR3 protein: CASRTSTGTTNEKLFF

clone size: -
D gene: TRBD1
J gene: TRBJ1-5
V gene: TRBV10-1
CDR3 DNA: TGCGCCAGCACGGGACAGAGGAGCAATCAGCCCCAGCATTTT
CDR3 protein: CASTGQRSNQPQHF

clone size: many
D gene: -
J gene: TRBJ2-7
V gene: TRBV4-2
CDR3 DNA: TGTGCCAGCAGCCAATCAGTTTCGGCTCCGAGCCAATGGGGGCCAGCGGGGACCTCCTACGAGCAGTACTTC
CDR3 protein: CASSQSVSAPSQWGPAGTSYEQYF

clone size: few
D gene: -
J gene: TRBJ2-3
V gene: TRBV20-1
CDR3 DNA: TGCAGTGCTAGAGCGGGGGTTGAGGGAGATACGAAGTATTTT
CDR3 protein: CSARAGVEGDTKYF

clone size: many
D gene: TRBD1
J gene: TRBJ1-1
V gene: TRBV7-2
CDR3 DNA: TGTGCCAGCAGCCCCCTGGACAGGGGTCACACTGAAGCTTTCTTT
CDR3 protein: CASSPLDRGHTEAFF

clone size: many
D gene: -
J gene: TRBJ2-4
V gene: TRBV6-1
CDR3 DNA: TGTGCCAGCAGTGATAGCAGCAGTCTAGCCAAAAACATTCAGTACTTC
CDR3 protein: CASSDSSSLAKNIQYF

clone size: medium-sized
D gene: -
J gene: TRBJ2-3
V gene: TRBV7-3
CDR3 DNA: TGTGCCAGCAGCTTAAGCTCAGATACGCAGTATTTT
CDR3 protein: CASSLSSDTQYF

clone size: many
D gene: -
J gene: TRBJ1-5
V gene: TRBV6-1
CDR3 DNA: TGTGCCAGCAGTGAACAGGCCAATCAGCCCCAGCATTTT
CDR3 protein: CASSEQANQPQHF

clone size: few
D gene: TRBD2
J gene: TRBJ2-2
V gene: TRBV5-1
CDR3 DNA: TGCGCCAGCAGCTTGGCGGGGCGGGGGACCACCGGGGAGCTGTTTTTT
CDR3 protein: CASSLAGRGTTGELFF

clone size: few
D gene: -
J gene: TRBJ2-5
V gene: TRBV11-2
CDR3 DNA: TGTGCCAGCAGCCCGACAGGGAGGAGGTCCGAGACCCAGTACTTC
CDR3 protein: CASSPTGRRSETQYF

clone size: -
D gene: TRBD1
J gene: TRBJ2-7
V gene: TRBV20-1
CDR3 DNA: TGCAGTGCACTCAGGACAGGGACCTACGAGCAGTACTTC
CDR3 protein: CSALRTGTYEQYF

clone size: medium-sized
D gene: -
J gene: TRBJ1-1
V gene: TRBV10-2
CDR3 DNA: TGCGCCAGCAGTGAGGGGCGGAGAGGCACTGAAGCTTTCTTT
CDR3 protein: CASSEGRRGTEAFF

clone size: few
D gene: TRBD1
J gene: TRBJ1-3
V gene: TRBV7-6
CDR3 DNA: TGTGCCAGCAGCGCACAGGGGATAGCCAACACCATATATTTT
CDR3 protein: CASSAQGIANTIYF

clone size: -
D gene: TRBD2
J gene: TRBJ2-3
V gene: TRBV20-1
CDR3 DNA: TGCAGTGCTGGACAGACTAGCGGGAGCCCAGATACGCAGTATTTT
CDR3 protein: CSAGQTSGSPDTQYF

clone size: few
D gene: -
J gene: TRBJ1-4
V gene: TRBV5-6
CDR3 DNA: TGTGCCAGCAGCTCCCCTGGGGCAGGGGTCACTAATGAAAAACTGTTTTTT
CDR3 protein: CASSSPGAGVTNEKLFF

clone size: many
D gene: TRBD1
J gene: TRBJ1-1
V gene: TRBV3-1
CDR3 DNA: TGTGCCAGCAGCCCCCCGACAGGGTTGGCTGAAGCTTTCTTT
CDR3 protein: CASSPPTGLAEAFF

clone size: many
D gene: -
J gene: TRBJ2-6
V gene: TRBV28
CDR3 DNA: TGTGCCAGCAGTTCCTCCCGGCAGCCGATCCGTGCGGGGGCCAACGTCCTGACTTTC
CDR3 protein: CASSSSRQPIRAGANVLTF

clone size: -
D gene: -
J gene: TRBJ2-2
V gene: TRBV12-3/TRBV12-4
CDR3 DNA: TGTGCCAGCGACGCTTCGGCCACCGGGGAGCTGTTTTTT
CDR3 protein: CASDASATGELFF

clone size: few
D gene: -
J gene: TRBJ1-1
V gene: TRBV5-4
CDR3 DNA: TGTGCCAGCAGTTCCGACAGACTCACTGAAGCTTTCTTT
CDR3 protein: CASSSDRLTEAFF

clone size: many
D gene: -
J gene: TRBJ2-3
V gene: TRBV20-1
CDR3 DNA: TGCAGTGCTAGAGACCCATGGGGGCCAGATACGCAGTATTTT
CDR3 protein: CSARDPWGPDTQYF

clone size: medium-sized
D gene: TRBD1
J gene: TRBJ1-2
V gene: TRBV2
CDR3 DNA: TGTGCCAGCAGCCCCGGGACAGGGATTGGCTATGGCTACACCTTC
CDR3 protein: CASSPGTGIGYGYTF

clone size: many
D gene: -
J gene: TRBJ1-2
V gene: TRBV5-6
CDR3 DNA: TGTGCCAGCAGCTTGGGGACAGCCTATGGCTACACCTTC
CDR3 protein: CASSLGTAYGYTF